These 21 T cell receptor beta chains share one sample of origin, sequenced in a study of shared clonotypes between healthy human individuals. Sequenced by immunoSEQ multiplex PCR; TCRdb stores in-frame clones only, minus some. The profile shows approximately 2,300,000 clones, less than 95% of them singletons. The sample comprised naive CD4+ T cells from PBMCs. As for subset: CD45RA+ positively selected. All receptors derive from a man younger than 35 in good health. Some clones in this sample may be carry-over from other donors' samples.

This sequence joins TRBV10-3 and TRBJ1-1; D not certain. CDR1 is ENHRY, CDR2 SYGVKD, per germline. Trimming took 2 bases from V and 1 from J, leaving 11 bases between them. CDR3 length equals 15 residues. CDR3 protein: CAISERPDPNTEAFF. In DNA, the CDR3 is TGTGCCATCAGTGAGCGGCCAGACCCGAACACTGAAGCTTTCTTT.

The chain recombines TRBV28 with TRBJ2-7, with 10 bases that match TRBD1. This CDR3 has 15 amino acids. Germline trimming cut 5 bases from V and 4 bases from J; bases unmatched to any gene: 8. CDR1 is MDHEN, CDR2 SYDVKM, per germline. The DNA for the CDR3 is TGTGCCAGCAGTGGGAGGACAGGGGGTTTTTACGAGCAGTACTTC. It is translated as CASSGRTGGFYEQYF.

This chain connects TRBV28 to TRBJ1-4; TRBD1 matches 9 bases. CDR1 and CDR2 (germline): MDHEN, SYDVKM. The CDR3 covers 17 residues. V shed 5 bases and J 7 bases; nucleotides not matched to a gene: 14. CDR3 DNA: TGTGCCAGCAGTCCGGGACAGGGTTTTAGGGTTGGTGAAAAACTGTTTTTT. As protein: CASSPGQGFRVGEKLFF. The full variable domain, in which reference TRBV28 and TRBJ1-4 provide the parts outside the CDR3, is DVKVTQSSRYLVKRTGEKVFLECVQDMDHENMFWYRQDPGLGLRLIYFSYDVKMKEKGDIPEGYSVSREKKERFSLILESASTNQTSMYLCASSPGQGFRVGEKLFFGSGTQLSVL.

The count of this clone is one. V is TRBV19 and J is TRBJ2-1; 9 bases match TRBD2. Germline V gene data show CDR1 as LNHDA and CDR2 as SQIVND (reference sequence). This CDR3 has 15 residues. V dropped 3 bases and J dropped 2; count of bases not matched to a gene: 2. The DNA for the CDR3 is TGTGCCAGTAGTATGGGCGGGAGGGCCTACAATGAGCAGTTCTTC. This translates into CASSMGGRAYNEQFF.

The chain employs TRBV5-1 and TRBJ2-1; D perhaps matches TRBD1 (6 bases). The V gene lost 4 bases and the J gene lost 2 bases, with 13 bases spanning the gap. The CDR3 spans 15 residues. CDR1 and CDR2 from the germline V gene are SGHRS and YFSETQ. Here the CDR3 reads CASSRGQTTYNEQFF. CDR3 DNA sequence: TGCGCCAGCAGCCGTGGACAGACCACCTACAATGAGCAGTTCTTC.

The rearrangement uses TRBV9 and TRBJ2-7; D is ambiguous. Trimming pared 5 bases from V and 0 bases from J, leaving 12 bases between. Germline CDR1 is SGDLS and CDR2 is YYNGEE. The CDR3 has 14 amino acids. The CDR3 loop is CASSADPNSYEQYF. In DNA, the CDR3 is TGTGCCAGCAGTGCGGACCCGAACTCCTACGAGCAGTACTTC.

This clone was seen a single time. This chain connects TRBV28 to TRBJ2-7; TRBD2 aligns across 11 bases. Per the germline V gene, CDR1 is MDHEN and CDR2 is SYDVKM. With 6 bases clipped from V and 5 bases from J, the junction kept 15 bases outside the gene matches. The CDR3 has 17 amino acids. CDR3 amino acids: CASSLLVTLAGGNEQYF. In nucleotides, the CDR3 is TGTGCCAGCAGCCTTCTTGTTACTCTAGCGGGGGGCAACGAGCAGTACTTC.

This chain joins TRBV6-1 and TRBJ1-2; 9 positions agree with TRBD1. The J segment lost 7 bases and the V segment lost 5 bases, leaving 11 bases of the junction unmatched. The CDR3 runs to 15 residues. CDR1 MNHNS and CDR2 SASEGT come from the germline V gene. The CDR3 spells CASSLRDRATRGYTF. As DNA, the CDR3 is TGTGCCAGCAGTCTTCGGGACAGGGCTACTCGTGGCTACACCTTC.

The chain recombines TRBV7-2 with TRBJ1-3, with a possible D match to TRBD1 (5 bases). V lost 3 bases, J lost 3 bases, and 18 bases lay in between. This CDR3 region has 17 residues. Per the germline V gene, CDR1 is SGHTA and CDR2 is FQGNSA. CDR3 nucleotides: TGTGCCAGCAGCTTGGGTTGGGGCCCGGAGGGTGGAAACACCATATATTTT. Its translation is CASSLGWGPEGGNTIYF.

This sequence joins TRBV6-5 and TRBJ1-1; D is uncertain. V was shortened by 0 bases and J by 8 bases, with 10 bases between the two germline ends. Germline V gene sequence: CDR1 MNHEY, CDR2 SVGAGI. This CDR3 spans 13 amino acids. CDR3 DNA sequence: TGTGCCAGCAGTTACTCGCAAAGGACCGAAGCTTTCTTT. It codes for CASSYSQRTEAFF.

The V gene is TRBV6-5, the J gene TRBJ2-3; TRBD1 matches at 10 bases. Germline CDR1 MNHEY, CDR2 SVGAGI. The CDR3 runs to 16 residues. With 1 base clipped from V and 3 bases from J, the junction kept 4 bases outside the gene matches. The CDR3 DNA is TGTGCCAGCAGTTACTTCGCGGGACAGGGGACAGATACGCAGTATTTT. This codes for CASSYFAGQGTDTQYF.

The chain combines TRBV28 with TRBJ1-2; perhaps TRBD1 as D (6 bases). The CDR3 contains 14 residues. Trimming took off 3 bases at V and 8 bases at J, with 16 bases between the two ends. Germline V gene data show CDR1 as MDHEN and CDR2 as SYDVKM. CDR3 region: CASSLTQTGGGYTF. Written as DNA, the CDR3 is TGTGCCAGCAGTTTGACTCAGACAGGAGGAGGCTACACCTTC.

This chain connects TRBV6-6 to TRBJ2-7, with 9 nucleotides matching TRBD1. The junction had 7 bases not matched to a gene; V was cut back by 7 bases and J by 3 bases. Germline V gives CDR1 MNHNY, CDR2 SVGAGI (reference sequence). The CDR3 contains 14 residues. The CDR3 DNA is TGTGCCAGCAAATCTACAGGGGGCAACTACGAGCAGTACTTC. Its protein is CASKSTGGNYEQYF.

This clone was seen a single time. V usage is TRBV19 and J usage is TRBJ2-7; maybe TRBD2 (6 bases). CDR1 and CDR2 (germline): LNHDA, SQIVND (reference sequence). The V gene lost 0 bases and the J gene lost 7 bases, with 13 bases spanning the gap. The CDR3 sequence is 14 residues long. CDR3 DNA: TGTGCCAGTAGTATAGATCGTGGAGGAGGGGAGCAGTACTTC. Translation: CASSIDRGGGEQYF.

The chain combines TRBV14 with TRBJ2-7; TRBD2 agrees at 7 bases. Germline assignment: CDR1 SGHDN and CDR2 FVKESK. The CDR3 length is 15 residues. After removal of 1 base from V and 5 bases from J, the junction contained 8 bases not matched to a gene. The CDR3 DNA follows: TGTGCCAGCAGCCAAGCGGGACTATACGACCACGAGCAGTACTTC. Amino acids: CASSQAGLYDHEQYF.

This chain links TRBV7-8 with TRBJ2-2; unclear D gene. Germline CDR1 SGHVS, CDR2 FQNEAQ. The CDR3 extends over 14 amino acids. Trimming stripped 8 bases from V and 0 bases from J, with 10 bases between. The CDR3 protein is CASHRRSNTGELFF. CDR3 nucleotides: TGTGCCAGCCATAGGCGATCGAACACCGGGGAGCTGTTTTTT.

The chain couples TRBV29-1 to TRBJ2-7, with TRBD1 matching over 8 bases. The germline CDR1 and CDR2 sequences are SQVTM and ANQGSEA. The CDR3 consists of 15 residues. V shed 5 bases and J 3 bases; nucleotides not matched to a gene: 12. DNA of the CDR3: TGCAGCGTTAGTGAACCGGGACAGGTGATCTACGAGCAGTACTTC. Translated, it gives CSVSEPGQVIYEQYF.

The chain uses TRBV7-3 and TRBJ1-4, with D possibly being TRBD1 (5 bases). The CDR3 contains 15 residues. Germline CDR1 SGHTA, CDR2 FQGTGA. V was trimmed by 2 bases and J by 8 bases, leaving 15 bases between them. The CDR3 region has the DNA TGTGCCAGCAGCTTACGACCGGGACCGACGGAAAAACTGTTTTTT. Residues: CASSLRPGPTEKLFF.

J is TRBJ1-1 and V is TRBV6-5; D gene unclear. Germline V gene lookup returns CDR1 MNHEY and CDR2 SVGAGI. This CDR3 is 11 amino acids long. Trimming removed 10 bases at V and 6 bases at J, with 12 bases between. CDR3 coding DNA: TGTGCCACTTGGGAATATGCTGAAGCTTTCTTT. Protein sequence: CATWEYAEAFF.

The rearrangement links TRBV10-2 to TRBJ2-7; 11 bases fit TRBD2. The CDR3 contains 14 residues. CDR1 and CDR2 (germline): WSHSY, SAAADI. The V segment lost 4 bases and the J segment 4 bases; nucleotides outside the gene matches: 3. For the CDR3, the DNA is TGCGCCAGCAGTGGACTAGCGGGAAGGTACGAGCAGTACTTC. Translated, it gives CASSGLAGRYEQYF.

The V call is TRBV9, the J call TRBJ1-2, with D perhaps TRBD1 (5 bases). CDR3 size: 18 residues. Trimming cost V 3 bases and J 0 bases, with 21 bases left between them. CDR1 is SGDLS, CDR2 YYNGEE, per germline. The CDR3 here is CASSATDSRAGANYGYTF. CDR3 coding DNA: TGTGCCAGCAGCGCGACCGACAGCAGGGCAGGAGCTAACTATGGCTACACCTTC.